Following are 7 T cell receptor beta chains from one sample sequenced in a study of cytomegalovirus exposure and HLA in healthy donors. The PCR used 60 Vbeta and 13 Jbeta primers. Only in-frame clones appear in the TCRdb table, and some are missing; sequencing was by immunoSEQ multiplex PCR. The table shows about 200,000 clones, with about 80% occurring only once. Input material: PBMCs. These receptor sequences come from a man younger than 30 in good health and CMV-seronegative.

V usage is TRBV19 and J usage is TRBJ2-7; unclear D gene. Between the trimmed V and J ends, which lost 6 bases and 2 bases, there was a span of 11 bases. Per germline, CDR1 LNHDA and CDR2 SQIVND (reference sequence). The CDR3 covers 13 residues. CDR3: CASRNRSAYEQYF. For the CDR3, the DNA is TGTGCCAGTAGGAATCGGTCGGCCTACGAGCAGTACTTC. The full variable domain, rest sourced from reference TRBV19 and TRBJ2-7, is DGGITQSPKYLFRKEGQNVTLSCEQNLNHDAMYWYRQDPGQGLRLIYYSQIVNDFQKGDIAEGYSVSREKKESFPLTVTSAQKNPTAFYLCASRNRSAYEQYFGPGTRLTVT.

V is TRBV29-1 and J is TRBJ1-2; no reliable D call. CDR3 size: 11 residues. Germline loops: CDR1 SQVTM, CDR2 ANQGSEA. CDR3 amino acids: CSGEEGNGYTF. The DNA of the CDR3 is TGCAGTGGGGAGGAAGGAAATGGCTACACCTTC. The full variable domain, rest sourced from reference TRBV29-1 and TRBJ1-2, is SAVISQKPSRDICQRGTSLTIQCQVDSQVTMMFWYRQQPGQSLTLIATANQGSEATYESGFVIDKFPISRPNLTFSTLTVSNMSPEDSSIYLCSGEEGNGYTFGSGTRLTVV.

This clone was found a few times. The gene calls are TRBV7-3 and TRBJ1-6; D possibly corresponds to TRBD1 (6 bases). The CDR3 spans 14 residues. Trimming pared 5 bases from V and 14 bases from J, leaving 19 bases between. Per germline, CDR1 SGHTA and CDR2 FQGTGA. The CDR3: CASSTDRNSRALHF. The CDR3 DNA sequence: TGTGCCAGCAGCACCGACAGGAACTCACGGGCCCTCCACTTT.

To note about this clone: One junction end does not reproduce the germline sequence, and a read error may be involved. V is TRBV7-9 and J is TRBJ1-1, with D possibly TRBD1 on 6 matching bases. The CDR3 extends over 14 amino acids. Per the germline V gene, CDR1 is SEHNR and CDR2 is FQNEAQ (reference sequence). CDR3 DNA: TGTTCCAGCAGCTTAGGGGGGGGTAGTACTGAAGCTTTCTTT. This codes for CSSSLGGGSTEAFF.

V usage is TRBV19 and J usage is TRBJ1-1; no reliable D call. Trimming pared 8 bases from V and 2 bases from J, leaving 12 bases between. The CDR3 consists of 13 residues. CDR1 is LNHDA, CDR2 SQIVND, per germline (reference sequence). CDR3 nucleotide sequence: TGTGCCAGTGGAAGACGGACTAACACTGAAGCTTTCTTT. Protein product: CASGRRTNTEAFF.

The rearrangement joins TRBV7-3 to TRBJ1-2; unclear D gene. This CDR3 has 17 amino acids. Germline lookup yields CDR1 SGHTA and CDR2 FQGTGA. V lost 5 bases and J 3 bases, leaving 22 bases between the germline ends. Written as DNA, the CDR3 is TGTGCCAGCAGCCCCCATGGTGCAGATCCACTAGACTATGGCTACACCTTC. It encodes CASSPHGADPLDYGYTF. The variable domain in full, completed from reference TRBV7-3 and TRBJ1-2, reads GAGVSQTPSNKVTEKGKYVELRCDPISGHTALYWYRQSLGQGPEFLIYFQGTGAADDSGLPNDRFFAVRPEGSVSTLKIQRTERGDSAVYLCASSPHGADPLDYGYTFGSGTRLTVV.

J is TRBJ2-7 and V is TRBV5-5; 11 bases are shared with TRBD2. V was pared by 1 base and J by 3 bases, with 0 bases of the junction left unmatched. The CDR3 extends over 14 amino acids. In germline, CDR1 is SGHKS, CDR2 YYEKEE (reference sequence). The CDR3 sequence is CASSLLAGGYEQYF. The DNA for the CDR3 is TGTGCCAGCAGCTTGCTAGCGGGGGGCTACGAGCAGTACTTC.